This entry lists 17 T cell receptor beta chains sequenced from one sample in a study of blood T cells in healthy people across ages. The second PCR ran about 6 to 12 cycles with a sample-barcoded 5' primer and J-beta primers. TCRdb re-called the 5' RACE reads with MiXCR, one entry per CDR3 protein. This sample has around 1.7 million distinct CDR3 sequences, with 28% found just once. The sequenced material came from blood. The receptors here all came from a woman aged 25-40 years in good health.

Written as DNA, the CDR3 is TGTGCCAGCAGCTTATTCTCGGGGACAAGTCAATCCTACAATGAGCAGTTCTTC. Residues: CASSLFSGTSQSYNEQFF. V gene TRBV7-9 combines with J gene TRBJ2-1; a weak D match, TRBD1 (6 bases). The CDR3 loop spans 18 amino acids. V gave up 2 bases and J gave up 1 base, with 18 bases separating them. Germline CDR1 reads SEHNR; CDR2 reads FQNEAQ (reference sequence).

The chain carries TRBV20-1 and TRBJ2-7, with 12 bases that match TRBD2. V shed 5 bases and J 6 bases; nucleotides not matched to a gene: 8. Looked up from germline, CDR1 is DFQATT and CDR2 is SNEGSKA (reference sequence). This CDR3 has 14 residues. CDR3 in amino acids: CSALRLAGVFEQYF. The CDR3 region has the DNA TGCAGTGCTCTAAGACTAGCGGGAGTCTTCGAGCAGTACTTC.

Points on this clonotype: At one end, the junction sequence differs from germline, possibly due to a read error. The CDR3 bases are TGTGCCAGCGGCTTAGGTCCAGCAGGGGCCAACGTCCTGACTTTC. Protein: CASGLGPAGANVLTF. This chain uses TRBV7-2 with TRBJ2-6; D unclear. CDR3 size: 15 residues. Germline V CDR1 and CDR2: SGHTA, FQGNSA.

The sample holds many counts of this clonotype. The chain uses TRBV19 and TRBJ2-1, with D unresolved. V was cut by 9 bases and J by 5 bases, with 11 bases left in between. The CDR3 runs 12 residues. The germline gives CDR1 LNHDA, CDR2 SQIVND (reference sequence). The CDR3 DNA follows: TGTGCCAGCAGCTCCCGGAACAATGAGCAGTTCTTC. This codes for CASSSRNNEQFF. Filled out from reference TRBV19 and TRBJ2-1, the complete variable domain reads DGGITQSPKYLFRKEGQNVTLSCEQNLNHDAMYWYRQDPGQGLRLIYYSQIVNDFQKGDIAEGYSVSREKKESFPLTVTSAQKNPTAFYLCASSSRNNEQFFGPGTRLTVL.

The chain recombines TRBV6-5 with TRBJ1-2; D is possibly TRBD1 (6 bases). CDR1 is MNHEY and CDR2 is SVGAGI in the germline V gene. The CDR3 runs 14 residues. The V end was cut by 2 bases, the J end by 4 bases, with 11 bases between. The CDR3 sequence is CASSYHGQTYGYTF. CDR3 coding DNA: TGTGCCAGCAGTTACCACGGACAGACCTATGGCTACACCTTC.

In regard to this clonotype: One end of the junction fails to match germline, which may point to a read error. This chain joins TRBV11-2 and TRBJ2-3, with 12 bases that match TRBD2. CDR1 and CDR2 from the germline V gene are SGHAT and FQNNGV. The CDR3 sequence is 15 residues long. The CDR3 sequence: CANSWTSGVTDTQYF. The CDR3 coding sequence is TGTGCCAACAGCTGGACTAGCGGGGTGACAGATACGCAGTATTTT.

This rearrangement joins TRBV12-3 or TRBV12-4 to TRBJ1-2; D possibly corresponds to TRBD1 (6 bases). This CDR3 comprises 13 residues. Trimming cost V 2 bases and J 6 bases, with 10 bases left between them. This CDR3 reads CASSLRTEDGYTF. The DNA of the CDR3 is TGTGCCAGCAGTTTAAGGACAGAGGATGGCTACACCTTC.

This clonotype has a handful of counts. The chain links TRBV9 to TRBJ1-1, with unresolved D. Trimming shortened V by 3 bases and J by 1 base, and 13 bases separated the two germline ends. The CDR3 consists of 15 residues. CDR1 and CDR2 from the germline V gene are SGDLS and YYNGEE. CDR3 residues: CASSGKGLGNTEAFF. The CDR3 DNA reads TGTGCCAGCAGCGGGAAGGGTCTGGGGAACACTGAAGCTTTCTTT. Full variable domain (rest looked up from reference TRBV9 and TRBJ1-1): DSGVTQTPKHLITATGQRVTLRCSPRSGDLSVYWYQQSLDQGLQFLIQYYNGEERAKGNILERFSAQQFPDLHSELNLSSLELGDSALYFCASSGKGLGNTEAFFGQGTRLTVV.

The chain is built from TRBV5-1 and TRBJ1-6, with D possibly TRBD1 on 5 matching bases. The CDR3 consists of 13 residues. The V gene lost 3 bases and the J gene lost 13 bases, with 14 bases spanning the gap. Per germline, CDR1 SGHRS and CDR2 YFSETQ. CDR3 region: CASSSGPTAPLHF. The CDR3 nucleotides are TGCGCCAGCAGCTCGGGGCCGACGGCGCCCCTCCACTTT.

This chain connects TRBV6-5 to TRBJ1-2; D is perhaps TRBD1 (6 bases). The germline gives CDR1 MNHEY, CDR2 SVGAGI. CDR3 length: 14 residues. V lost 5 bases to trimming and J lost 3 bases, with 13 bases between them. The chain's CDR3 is CASSAQQGYYGYTF. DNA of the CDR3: TGTGCCAGCAGTGCCCAACAGGGCTACTATGGCTACACCTTC.

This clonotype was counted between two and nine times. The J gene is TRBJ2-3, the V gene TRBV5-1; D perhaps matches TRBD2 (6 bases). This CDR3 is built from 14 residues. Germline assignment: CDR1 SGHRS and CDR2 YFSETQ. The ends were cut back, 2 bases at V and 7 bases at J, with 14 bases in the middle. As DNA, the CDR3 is TGCGCCAGCAGCTTAGGGAGGACGTACTATACGCAGTATTTT. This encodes CASSLGRTYYTQYF.

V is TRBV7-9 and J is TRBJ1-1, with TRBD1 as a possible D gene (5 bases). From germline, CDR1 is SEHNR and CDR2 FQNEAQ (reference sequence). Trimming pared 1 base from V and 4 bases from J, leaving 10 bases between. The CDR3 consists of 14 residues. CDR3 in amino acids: CASSLVSGSTEAFF. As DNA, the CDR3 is TGTGCCAGCAGCTTAGTTTCAGGGTCCACTGAAGCTTTCTTT. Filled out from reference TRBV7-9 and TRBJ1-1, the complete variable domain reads DTGVSQNPRHKITKRGQNVTFRCDPISEHNRLYWYRQTLGQGPEFLTYFQNEAQLEKSRLLSDRFSAERPKGSFSTLEIQRTEQGDSAMYLCASSLVSGSTEAFFGQGTRLTVV.

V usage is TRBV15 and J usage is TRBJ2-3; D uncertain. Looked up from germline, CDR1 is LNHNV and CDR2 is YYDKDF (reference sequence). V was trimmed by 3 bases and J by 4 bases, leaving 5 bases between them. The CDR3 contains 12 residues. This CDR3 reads CATSRRPDTQYF. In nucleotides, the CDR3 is TGTGCCACCAGCAGGAGACCAGATACGCAGTATTTT.

The CDR3 nucleotides are TGTGCCAGCACCTCATGGAGGTACACTGAAGCTTTCTTT. This codes for CASTSWRYTEAFF. This chain joins TRBV6-2 or TRBV6-3 and TRBJ1-1; D gene ambiguous. CDR3 length: 13 residues. The germline CDR1 and CDR2 sequences are MNHEY and SVGEGT. V shed 7 bases and J shed 3 bases, with 12 bases lying between them.

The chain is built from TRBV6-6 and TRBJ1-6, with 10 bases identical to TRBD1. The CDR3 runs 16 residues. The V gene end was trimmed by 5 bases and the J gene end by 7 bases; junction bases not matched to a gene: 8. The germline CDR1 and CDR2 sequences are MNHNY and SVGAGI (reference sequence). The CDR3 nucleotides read TGTGCCAGCAGTACCGCAGGACAGGGGGAAAATTCACCCCTCCACTTT. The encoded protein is CASSTAGQGENSPLHF.

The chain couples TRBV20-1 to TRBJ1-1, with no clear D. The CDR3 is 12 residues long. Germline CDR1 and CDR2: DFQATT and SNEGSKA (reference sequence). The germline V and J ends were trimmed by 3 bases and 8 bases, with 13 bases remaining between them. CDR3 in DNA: TGCAGTGCTAGCGAGCCGGTTAAGGAAGCTTTCTTT. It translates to CSASEPVKEAFF.

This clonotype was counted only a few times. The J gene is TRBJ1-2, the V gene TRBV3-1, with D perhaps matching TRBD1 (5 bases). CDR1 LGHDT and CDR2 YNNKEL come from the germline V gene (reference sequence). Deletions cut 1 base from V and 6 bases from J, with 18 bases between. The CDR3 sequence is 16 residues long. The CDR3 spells CASSQGTPGSWHGYTF. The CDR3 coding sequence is TGTGCCAGCAGCCAAGGTACCCCAGGGAGCTGGCATGGCTACACCTTC.